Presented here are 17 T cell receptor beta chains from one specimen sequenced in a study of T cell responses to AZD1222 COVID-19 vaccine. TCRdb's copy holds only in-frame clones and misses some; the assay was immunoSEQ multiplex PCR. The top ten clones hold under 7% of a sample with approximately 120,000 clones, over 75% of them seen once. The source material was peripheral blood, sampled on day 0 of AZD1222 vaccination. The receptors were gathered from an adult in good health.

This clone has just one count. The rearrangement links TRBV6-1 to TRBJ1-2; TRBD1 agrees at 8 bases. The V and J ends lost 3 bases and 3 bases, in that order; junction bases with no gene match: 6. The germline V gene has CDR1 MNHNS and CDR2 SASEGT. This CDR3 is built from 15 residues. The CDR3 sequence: CASSEQGAADYGYTF. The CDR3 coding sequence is TGTGCCAGCAGTGAGCAGGGGGCGGCTGACTATGGCTACACCTTC.

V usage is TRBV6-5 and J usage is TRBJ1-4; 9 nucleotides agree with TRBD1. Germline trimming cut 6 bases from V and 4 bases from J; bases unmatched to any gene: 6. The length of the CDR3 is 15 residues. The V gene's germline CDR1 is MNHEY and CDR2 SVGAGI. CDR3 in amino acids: CASRLPGQGNEKLFF. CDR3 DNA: TGTGCCAGCAGACTGCCGGGACAGGGTAATGAAAAACTGTTTTTT.

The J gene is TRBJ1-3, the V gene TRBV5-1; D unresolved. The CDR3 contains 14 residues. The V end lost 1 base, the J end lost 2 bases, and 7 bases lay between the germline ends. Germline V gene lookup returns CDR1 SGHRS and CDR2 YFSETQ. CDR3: CASSLFEAGNTIYF. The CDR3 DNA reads TGCGCCAGCAGCTTGTTTGAGGCTGGAAACACCATATATTTT.

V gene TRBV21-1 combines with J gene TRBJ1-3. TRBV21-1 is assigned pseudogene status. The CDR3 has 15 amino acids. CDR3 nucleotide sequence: TGTGCCAGCAGTACTGGTGTCTCTTCTGGAAACACCATATATTTT. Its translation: CASSTGVSSGNTIYF.

The CDR3 protein is CASSPRGGAGLIYEQYF. DNA for the CDR3: TGTGCCAGCTCACCACGGGGGGGCGCGGGGCTAATCTACGAGCAGTACTTC. This chain connects TRBV18 to TRBJ2-7; perhaps TRBD2 as D (7 bases). Trimming cost V 1 base and J 3 bases, with 19 bases left between them. The V gene's germline CDR1 is KGHSH and CDR2 LQKENI. The CDR3 sequence is 17 residues long.

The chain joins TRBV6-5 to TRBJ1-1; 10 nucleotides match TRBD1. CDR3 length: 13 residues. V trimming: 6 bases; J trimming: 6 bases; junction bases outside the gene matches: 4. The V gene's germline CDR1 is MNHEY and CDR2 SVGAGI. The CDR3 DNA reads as TGTGCCAGCAGGGACAGGGGGATAGCTGAAGCTTTCTTT. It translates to CASRDRGIAEAFF.

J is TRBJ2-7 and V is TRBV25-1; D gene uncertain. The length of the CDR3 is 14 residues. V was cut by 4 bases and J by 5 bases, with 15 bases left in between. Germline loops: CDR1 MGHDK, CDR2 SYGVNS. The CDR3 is CASSGTSRIHEQYF. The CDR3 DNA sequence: TGTGCCAGCAGTGGAACCTCCAGGATCCACGAGCAGTACTTC.

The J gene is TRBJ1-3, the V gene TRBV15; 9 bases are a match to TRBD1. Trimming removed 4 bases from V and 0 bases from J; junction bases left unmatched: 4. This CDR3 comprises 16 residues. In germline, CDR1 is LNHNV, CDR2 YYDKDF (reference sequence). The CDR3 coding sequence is TGTGCCACCAGCACCGGGACAGGGTTCTCTGGAAACACCATATATTTT. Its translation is CATSTGTGFSGNTIYF.

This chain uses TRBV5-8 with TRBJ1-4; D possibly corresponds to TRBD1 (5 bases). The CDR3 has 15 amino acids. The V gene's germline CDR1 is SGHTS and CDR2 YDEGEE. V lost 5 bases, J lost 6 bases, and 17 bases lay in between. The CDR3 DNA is TGTGCCAGCAGGCTTGACGGGGGTAGTCATGAAAAACTGTTTTTT. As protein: CASRLDGGSHEKLFF.

The CDR3 loop reads CASSLGQGYGYTF. The CDR3 DNA follows: TGTGCCAGCAGTTTGGGGCAGGGATATGGCTACACCTTC. This chain joins TRBV25-1 and TRBJ1-2; possibly TRBD1 for D (5 bases). From germline, CDR1 is MGHDK and CDR2 SYGVNS. Trimming stripped 5 bases from V and 5 bases from J, with 12 bases between. This CDR3 has 13 amino acids.

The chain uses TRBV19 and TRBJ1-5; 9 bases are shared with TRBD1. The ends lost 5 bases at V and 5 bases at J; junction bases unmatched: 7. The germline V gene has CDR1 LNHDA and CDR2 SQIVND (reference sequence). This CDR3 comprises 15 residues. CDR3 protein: CASSLDRGFDQPQHF. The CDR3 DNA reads TGTGCCAGTAGTTTGGACAGGGGTTTCGATCAGCCCCAGCATTTT.

For the CDR3, the DNA is TGTGCCAGCAGCCCCATGTTCAACGGGGATCAGCCCCAGCATTTT. It codes for CASSPMFNGDQPQHF. The chain couples TRBV28 to TRBJ1-5; no clear D. The CDR3 runs to 15 residues. The germline gives CDR1 MDHEN, CDR2 SYDVKM. V lost 6 bases to trimming and J lost 5 bases, with 17 bases between them.

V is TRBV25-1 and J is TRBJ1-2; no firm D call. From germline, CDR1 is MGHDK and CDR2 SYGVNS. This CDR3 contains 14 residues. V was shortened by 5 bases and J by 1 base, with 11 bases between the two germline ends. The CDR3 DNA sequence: TGTGCCAGCAGTCCTGGCGGGTTTAACTATGGCTACACCTTC. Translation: CASSPGGFNYGYTF.

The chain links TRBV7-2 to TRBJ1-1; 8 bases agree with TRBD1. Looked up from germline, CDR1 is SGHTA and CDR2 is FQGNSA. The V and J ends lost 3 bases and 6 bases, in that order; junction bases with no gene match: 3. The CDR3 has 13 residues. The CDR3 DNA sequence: TGTGCCAGCAGCTTGGACAGGGATTCTGAAGCTTTCTTT. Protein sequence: CASSLDRDSEAFF.

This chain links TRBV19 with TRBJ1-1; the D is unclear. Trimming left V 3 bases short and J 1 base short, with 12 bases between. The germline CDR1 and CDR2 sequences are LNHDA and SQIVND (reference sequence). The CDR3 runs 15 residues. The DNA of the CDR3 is TGTGCCAGTAGTATCTTGACCGACTCGAACACTGAAGCTTTCTTT. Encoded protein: CASSILTDSNTEAFF.

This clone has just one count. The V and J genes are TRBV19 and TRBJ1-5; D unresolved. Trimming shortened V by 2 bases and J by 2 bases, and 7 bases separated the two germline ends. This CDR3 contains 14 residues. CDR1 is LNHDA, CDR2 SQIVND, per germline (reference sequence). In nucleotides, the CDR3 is TGTGCCAGTAGTATAACGGGAGGCAATCAGCCCCAGCATTTT. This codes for CASSITGGNQPQHF.

The CDR3, as DNA: TGTGCCATCCATGGGAACAATCAGCCCCAGCATTTT. It specifies CAIHGNNQPQHF. The V and J genes are TRBV6-6 and TRBJ1-5; D is undetermined. The V gene's germline CDR1 is MNHNY and CDR2 SVGAGI (reference sequence). V was cut by 10 bases and J by 3 bases, with 10 bases left in between. CDR3 length equals 12 residues.